This T cell receptor beta chain was obtained from a study of early T cells in non-severe SARS-CoV-2 infection. On the study more broadly: Sequencing input comprised bulk RNA from unsorted whole blood; chain pairing was not available.

The germline V gene encodes CDR1 MDHEN and CDR2 SYDVKM. The CDR3 is 20 residues long. Losses at the gene ends were 3 bases for V and 2 bases for J; bases not matched to a gene: 14. Remarks on this clonotype: As yet, its antigen is unknown.

cDNA molecules, individually, were tagged with unique molecular identifiers. One entry per CDR3 protein results from TCRdb running MiXCR on the 5' RACE reads. The repertoire includes tens of thousands of distinct CDR3 sequences, approximately 7.6% of them detected once, and roughly 4.2% sits in the top ten. Study-level results: VDJdb matching skewed toward anti-spike CD8 responses, missing private and CD4 specificities.

Input material: whole blood. This clonotype was obtained from an adult who was a healthcare worker with PCR-confirmed SARS-CoV-2 infection or an uninfected control (not recorded which). The J gene is TRBJ2-7, the V gene TRBV28; 15 positions agree with TRBD2. The CDR3: CASSFPPPGTSGRWAYEQYF. In DNA, the CDR3 is TGTGCCAGCAGTTTCCCCCCCCCGGGGACTAGCGGGAGGTGGGCCTACGAGCAGTACTTC.